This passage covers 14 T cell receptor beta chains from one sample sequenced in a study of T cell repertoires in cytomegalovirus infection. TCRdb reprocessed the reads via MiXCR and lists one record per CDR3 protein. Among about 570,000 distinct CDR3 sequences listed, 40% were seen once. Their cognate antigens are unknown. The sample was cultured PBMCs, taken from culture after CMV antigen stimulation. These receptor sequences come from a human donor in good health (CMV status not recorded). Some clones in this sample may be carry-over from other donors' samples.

The CDR3 here is CASTLEGLVGEQYF. In nucleotides, the CDR3 is TGTGCCAGCACCCTTGAAGGACTAGTCGGCGAGCAGTACTTC. This sequence joins TRBV2 and TRBJ2-7; TRBD2 matches at 7 bases. Trimming removed 7 bases from V and 6 bases from J; junction bases left unmatched: 12. In germline, CDR1 is SNHLY, CDR2 FYNNEI. This CDR3 region has 14 residues.

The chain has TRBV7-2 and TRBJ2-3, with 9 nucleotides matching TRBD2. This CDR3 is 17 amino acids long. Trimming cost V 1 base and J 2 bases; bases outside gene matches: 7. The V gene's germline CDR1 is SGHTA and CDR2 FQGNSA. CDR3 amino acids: CASSLGTSEMFTDTQYF. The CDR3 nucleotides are TGTGCCAGCAGCTTAGGGACTAGCGAGATGTTCACAGATACGCAGTATTTT.

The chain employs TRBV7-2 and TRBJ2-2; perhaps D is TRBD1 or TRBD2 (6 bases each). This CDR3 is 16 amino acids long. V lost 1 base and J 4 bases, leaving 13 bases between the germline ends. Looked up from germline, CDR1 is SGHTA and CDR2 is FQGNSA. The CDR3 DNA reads TGTGCCAGCAGCTTAGTGGGGGGCTTAGGCACCGGGGAGCTGTTTTTT. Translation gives CASSLVGGLGTGELFF.

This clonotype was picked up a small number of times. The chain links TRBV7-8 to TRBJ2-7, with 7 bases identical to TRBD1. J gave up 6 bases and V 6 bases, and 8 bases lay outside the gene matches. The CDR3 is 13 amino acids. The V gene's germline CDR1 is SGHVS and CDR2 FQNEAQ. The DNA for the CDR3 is TGTGCCAGCAGACCCCGGGACAGCCTCGAGCAGTACTTC. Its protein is CASRPRDSLEQYF.

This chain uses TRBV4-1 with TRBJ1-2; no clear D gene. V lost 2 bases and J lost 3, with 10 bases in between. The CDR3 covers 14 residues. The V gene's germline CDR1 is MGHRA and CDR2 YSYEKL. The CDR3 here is CASSQSVNYYGYTF. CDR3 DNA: TGCGCCAGCAGCCAAAGCGTCAACTACTATGGCTACACCTTC.

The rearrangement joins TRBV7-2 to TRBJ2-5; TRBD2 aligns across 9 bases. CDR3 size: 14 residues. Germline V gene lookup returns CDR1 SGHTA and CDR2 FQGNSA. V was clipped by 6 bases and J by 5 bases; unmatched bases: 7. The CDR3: CASRHAGGRETQYF. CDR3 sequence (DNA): TGTGCCAGCAGGCACGCGGGGGGGAGGGAGACCCAGTACTTC.

CDR3 nucleotides: TGCAGTGCCTCGTGGGTGAGGGAGACCCAGTACTTC. Amino acid sequence: CSASWVRETQYF. The chain employs TRBV20-1 and TRBJ2-5; D call uncertain. This CDR3 contains 12 residues. Germline assignment: CDR1 DFQATT and CDR2 SNEGSKA (reference sequence). The V and J ends lost 6 bases and 5 bases respectively, with 13 bases between them.

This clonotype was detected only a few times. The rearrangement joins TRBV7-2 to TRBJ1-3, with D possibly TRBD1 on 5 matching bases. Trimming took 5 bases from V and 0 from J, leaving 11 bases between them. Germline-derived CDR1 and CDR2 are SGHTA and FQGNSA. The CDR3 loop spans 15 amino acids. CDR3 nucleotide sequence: TGTGCCAGCAGCAGACGGGACGGCTCTGGAAACACCATATATTTT. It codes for CASSRRDGSGNTIYF.

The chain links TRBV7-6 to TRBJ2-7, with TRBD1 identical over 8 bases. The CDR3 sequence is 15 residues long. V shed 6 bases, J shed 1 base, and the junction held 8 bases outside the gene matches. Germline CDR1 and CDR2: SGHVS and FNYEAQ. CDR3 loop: CASSSPRGRSYEQYF. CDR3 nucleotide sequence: TGTGCCAGCAGTTCCCCCAGGGGGCGATCCTACGAGCAGTACTTC. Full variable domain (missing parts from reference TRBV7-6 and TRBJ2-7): GAGVSQSPRYKVTKRGQDVALRCDPISGHVSLYWYRQALGQGPEFLTYFNYEAQQDKSGLPNDRFSAERPEGSISTLTIQRTEQRDSAMYRCASSSPRGRSYEQYFGPGTRLTVT.

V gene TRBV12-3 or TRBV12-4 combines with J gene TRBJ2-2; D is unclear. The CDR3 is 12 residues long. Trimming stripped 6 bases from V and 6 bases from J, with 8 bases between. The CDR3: CASRRDPGELFF. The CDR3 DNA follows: TGTGCCAGCAGAAGAGACCCCGGGGAGCTGTTTTTT.

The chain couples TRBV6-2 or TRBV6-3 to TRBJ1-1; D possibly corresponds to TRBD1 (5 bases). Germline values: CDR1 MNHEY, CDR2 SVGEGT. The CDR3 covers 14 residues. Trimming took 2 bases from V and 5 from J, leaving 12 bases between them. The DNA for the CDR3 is TGTGCCAGCAGTTACGCCAGGGTCGTGACTGAAGCTTTCTTT. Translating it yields CASSYARVVTEAFF.

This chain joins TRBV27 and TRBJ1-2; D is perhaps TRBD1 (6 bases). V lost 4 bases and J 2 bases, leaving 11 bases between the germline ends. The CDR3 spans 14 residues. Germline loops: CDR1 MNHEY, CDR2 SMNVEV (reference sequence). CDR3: CASSSWTANYGYTF. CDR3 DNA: TGTGCCAGCAGTTCCTGGACAGCGAACTATGGCTACACCTTC.

CDR3 sequence reads: CASGRQRDLSGNTIYF. The CDR3 bases are TGTGCCAGCGGGCGTCAACGGGACCTCTCTGGAAACACCATATATTTT. The rearrangement uses TRBV6-6 and TRBJ1-3, with a tentative D call TRBD1 (5 bases). Looked up from germline, CDR1 is MNHNY and CDR2 is SVGAGI (reference sequence). CDR3 length: 16 residues. V was pared by 8 bases and J by 0 bases, with 17 bases between.

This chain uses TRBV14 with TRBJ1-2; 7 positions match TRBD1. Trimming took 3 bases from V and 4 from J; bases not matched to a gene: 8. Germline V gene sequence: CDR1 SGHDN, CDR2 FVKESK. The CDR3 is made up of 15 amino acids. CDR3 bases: TGTGCCAGCAGCCATTCGAAGGGGGCGGGCTATGGCTACACCTTC. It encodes CASSHSKGAGYGYTF.